These T cell receptor beta chains were read from a single sample in a study of blood T cell repertoires in COVID-19. Profiling relied on immunoSEQ multiplex PCR, and the TCRdb table lists in-frame clones only, not all of them. The top ten hold about 9.4% of the sample, which has some 150,000 clones, over 60% seen once. Material for sequencing was peripheral blood. Every receptor here comes from a woman in her 50s with active or convalescent COVID-19. Each CDR3 is given with its conserved first and last residue. The D gene is left open where the match is weak. Clone size is stated in some rows and not others, as once, few, many or a class when expanded.

J gene: TRBJ2-7
V gene: TRBV4-3
D gene: TRBD2
CDR3 length: 16
clone size: .
CDR3 protein: CASSQDPPSGTYEQYF
CDR3 DNA: TGCGCCAGCAGCCAAGATCCCCCTAGCGGAACCTACGAGCAGTACTTC

J gene: TRBJ2-1
V gene: TRBV27
D gene: .
CDR3 length: 11
clone size: .
CDR3 protein: CASSFLNEQFF
CDR3 DNA: TGTGCCAGCAGTTTTCTCAATGAGCAGTTCTTC

J gene: TRBJ2-1
V gene: TRBV12-5
D gene: .
CDR3 length: 13
clone size: .
CDR3 protein: CASAASSYNEQFF
CDR3 DNA: TGTGCTAGTGCTGCGAGCTCCTACAATGAGCAGTTCTTC

J gene: TRBJ2-1
V gene: TRBV5-1
D gene: .
CDR3 length: 18
clone size: .
CDR3 protein: CASSLRVSGTQTNNEQFF
CDR3 DNA: TGCGCCAGCAGCTTGCGAGTTTCCGGGACTCAAACCAACAATGAGCAGTTCTTC

J gene: TRBJ2-7
V gene: TRBV6-8
D gene: TRBD1
CDR3 length: 14
clone size: once
CDR3 protein: CASPGGNAPYEQYF
CDR3 DNA: TGTGCCAGCCCAGGGGGCAATGCCCCCTACGAGCAGTACTTC

J gene: TRBJ2-7
V gene: TRBV7-2
D gene: TRBD2
CDR3 length: 18
clone size: .
CDR3 protein: CASSSRLAGVGPRNEQYF
CDR3 DNA: TGTGCCAGCAGCTCCAGACTAGCGGGAGTAGGTCCAAGGAACGAGCAGTACTTC

J gene: TRBJ2-5
V gene: TRBV11-2
D gene: .
CDR3 length: 14
clone size: .
CDR3 protein: CASSLAGRQETQYF
CDR3 DNA: TGTGCCAGCAGCTTAGCCGGTCGCCAAGAGACCCAGTACTTC

J gene: TRBJ2-1
V gene: TRBV28
D gene: TRBD2
CDR3 length: 15
clone size: once
CDR3 protein: CASSSLAPTYNEQFF
CDR3 DNA: TGTGCCAGCAGTTCACTAGCGCCTACCTACAATGAGCAGTTCTTC

J gene: TRBJ1-5
V gene: TRBV2
D gene: .
CDR3 length: 13
clone size: .
CDR3 protein: CASSEGLRQPQHF
CDR3 DNA: TGTGCCAGCAGCGAGGGTCTTCGACAGCCCCAGCATTTT

J gene: TRBJ2-1
V gene: TRBV18
D gene: .
CDR3 length: 15
clone size: .
CDR3 protein: CASSSQASPGNEQFF
CDR3 DNA: TGTGCCAGCTCTTCCCAAGCCTCGCCGGGCAATGAGCAGTTCTTC

J gene: TRBJ1-5
V gene: TRBV9
D gene: TRBD1
CDR3 length: 16
clone size: .
CDR3 protein: CASSPGTGSGNQPQHF
CDR3 DNA: TGTGCCAGCAGCCCCGGGACAGGGAGCGGCAATCAGCCCCAGCATTTT

J gene: TRBJ2-7
V gene: TRBV11-2
D gene: TRBD1
CDR3 length: 15
clone size: .
CDR3 protein: CASSLEGQGLYEQYF
CDR3 DNA: TGTGCCAGCAGCTTAGAGGGACAGGGTCTCTACGAGCAGTACTTC

J gene: TRBJ1-5
V gene: TRBV7-2
D gene: .
CDR3 length: 16
clone size: .
CDR3 protein: CASSLALGGSAQPQHF
CDR3 DNA: TGTGCCAGCAGCTTAGCCCTCGGGGGGTCGGCTCAGCCCCAGCATTTT

J gene: TRBJ1-2
V gene: TRBV21-1
D gene: .
CDR3 length: 16
clone size: .
CDR3 protein: CASSKGVDWSNYGYTF
CDR3 DNA: TGTGCCAGCAGCAAAGGGGTGGACTGGTCTAACTATGGCTACACCTTC

J gene: TRBJ1-1
V gene: TRBV5-6
D gene: .
CDR3 length: 16
clone size: .
CDR3 protein: CASSLGAVRSNTEAFF
CDR3 DNA: TGTGCCAGCAGCTTGGGAGCGGTAAGGTCGAACACTGAAGCTTTCTTT

J gene: TRBJ1-6
V gene: TRBV5-6
D gene: .
CDR3 length: 15
clone size: once
CDR3 protein: CASSLGASPNSPLHF
CDR3 DNA: TGTGCCAGCAGCTTGGGGGCTAGCCCCAATTCACCCCTCCACTTT

J gene: TRBJ2-2
V gene: TRBV7-2
D gene: .
CDR3 length: 14
clone size: .
CDR3 protein: CASSRDWNTGELFF
CDR3 DNA: TGTGCCAGCAGCCGGGACTGGAACACCGGGGAGCTGTTTTTT

J gene: TRBJ2-1
V gene: TRBV2
D gene: .
CDR3 length: 14
clone size: .
CDR3 protein: CASSSGDYYNEQFF
CDR3 DNA: TGTGCCAGCAGTTCGGGGGATTACTACAATGAGCAGTTCTTC

J gene: TRBJ1-2
V gene: TRBV19
D gene: .
CDR3 length: 13
clone size: .
CDR3 protein: CASSIWTVGGYTF
CDR3 DNA: TGTGCCAGTAGTATCTGGACAGTGGGGGGCTACACCTTC

J gene: TRBJ1-1
V gene: TRBV14
D gene: .
CDR3 length: 14
clone size: once
CDR3 protein: CASSQAGMNTEAFF
CDR3 DNA: TGTGCCAGCAGCCAAGCAGGGATGAACACTGAAGCTTTCTTT

J gene: TRBJ2-3
V gene: TRBV10-3
D gene: .
CDR3 length: 14
clone size: .
CDR3 protein: CAIMMTGSTDTQYF
CDR3 DNA: TGTGCCATCATGATGACAGGAAGCACAGATACGCAGTATTTT

J gene: TRBJ1-5
V gene: TRBV18
D gene: .
CDR3 length: 13
clone size: .
CDR3 protein: CASSRTDNQPQHF
CDR3 DNA: TGTGCCAGCTCGCGGACAGACAATCAGCCCCAGCATTTT

J gene: TRBJ2-3
V gene: TRBV24-1
D gene: TRBD2
CDR3 length: 15
clone size: .
CDR3 protein: CATGGTSGPTDTQYF
CDR3 DNA: TGTGCCACCGGCGGGACTAGCGGACCCACAGATACGCAGTATTTT

J gene: TRBJ2-7
V gene: TRBV30
D gene: TRBD1
CDR3 length: 14
clone size: .
CDR3 protein: CAWRTTGGNYEQYF
CDR3 DNA: TGTGCCTGGAGAACGACAGGGGGCAACTACGAGCAGTACTTC

J gene: TRBJ2-7
V gene: TRBV7-2
D gene: .
CDR3 length: 14
clone size: .
CDR3 protein: CASSLESRRYEQYF
CDR3 DNA: TGTGCCAGCAGCTTAGAATCGCGCCGATACGAGCAGTACTTC

J gene: TRBJ1-3
V gene: TRBV7-2
D gene: .
CDR3 length: 15
clone size: once
CDR3 protein: CASSPPGHSGNTIYF
CDR3 DNA: TGTGCCAGCAGCCCTCCGGGACACTCTGGAAACACCATATATTTT

J gene: TRBJ1-5
V gene: TRBV30
D gene: .
CDR3 length: 13
clone size: .
CDR3 protein: CAWSGQEGQPQHF
CDR3 DNA: TGTGCCTGGAGTGGACAGGAAGGTCAGCCCCAGCATTTT

J gene: TRBJ2-1
V gene: TRBV5-6
D gene: TRBD1
CDR3 length: 14
clone size: .
CDR3 protein: CASSLDRGNGEQFF
CDR3 DNA: TGTGCCAGCAGCTTGGACAGGGGGAATGGTGAGCAGTTCTTC

J gene: TRBJ1-6
V gene: TRBV4-3
D gene: .
CDR3 length: 18
clone size: few
CDR3 protein: CASSQGLRMGRGNSPLHF
CDR3 DNA: TGCGCCAGCAGCCAAGGACTCCGCATGGGCAGGGGTAATTCACCCCTCCACTTT

J gene: TRBJ1-2
V gene: TRBV6-5
D gene: TRBD1
CDR3 length: 13
clone size: .
CDR3 protein: CASTEDRGRGYTF
CDR3 DNA: TGTGCCAGCACCGAGGACAGGGGGCGAGGCTACACCTTC

J gene: TRBJ2-7
V gene: TRBV14
D gene: .
CDR3 length: 14
clone size: .
CDR3 protein: CASSWTGRTYEQYF
CDR3 DNA: TGTGCCAGCAGCTGGACTGGGAGGACCTACGAGCAGTACTTC

J gene: TRBJ1-1
V gene: TRBV5-4
D gene: .
CDR3 length: 15
clone size: few
CDR3 protein: CASSSAGEGNTEAFF
CDR3 DNA: TGTGCCAGCAGCTCCGCTGGAGAGGGGAACACTGAAGCTTTCTTT

J gene: TRBJ2-7
V gene: TRBV28
D gene: TRBD2
CDR3 length: 15
clone size: once
CDR3 protein: CASSSGTSGKYEQYF
CDR3 DNA: TGTGCCAGCAGTTCCGGGACTAGCGGAAAATACGAGCAGTACTTC

J gene: TRBJ1-6
V gene: TRBV6-2/TRBV6-3
D gene: TRBD1
CDR3 length: 16
clone size: .
CDR3 protein: CASSLSQGQGSSPLHF
CDR3 DNA: TGTGCCAGCAGCCTCAGCCAGGGACAGGGGTCTTCACCCCTCCACTTT

J gene: TRBJ1-1
V gene: TRBV5-4
D gene: .
CDR3 length: 13
clone size: once
CDR3 protein: CASSLNNRDEAFF
CDR3 DNA: TGTGCCAGCAGCTTGAATAACCGGGATGAAGCTTTCTTT

J gene: TRBJ1-2
V gene: TRBV12-3/TRBV12-4
D gene: .
CDR3 length: 13
clone size: .
CDR3 protein: CASSFSGGRGYTF
CDR3 DNA: TGTGCCAGCAGTTTTAGCGGGGGCCGTGGCTACACCTTC

J gene: TRBJ2-7
V gene: TRBV6-5
D gene: TRBD1
CDR3 length: 13
clone size: .
CDR3 protein: CASRGTDLYEQYF
CDR3 DNA: TGTGCCAGCAGGGGGACAGACCTTTACGAGCAGTACTTC

J gene: TRBJ1-5
V gene: TRBV12-3/TRBV12-4
D gene: .
CDR3 length: 13
clone size: .
CDR3 protein: CASTRGGEQPQHF
CDR3 DNA: TGTGCCAGCACCCGGGGGGGGGAGCAGCCCCAGCATTTT

J gene: TRBJ1-2
V gene: TRBV29-1
D gene: .
CDR3 length: 13
clone size: few
CDR3 protein: CSVEGQVGYGYTF
CDR3 DNA: TGCAGCGTTGAAGGACAGGTCGGCTATGGCTACACCTTC

J gene: TRBJ2-7
V gene: TRBV6-5
D gene: .
CDR3 length: 13
clone size: .
CDR3 protein: CASRSTGTHEQYF
CDR3 DNA: TGTGCCAGCAGAAGCACAGGGACCCACGAGCAGTACTTC

J gene: TRBJ2-3
V gene: TRBV19
D gene: .
CDR3 length: 13
clone size: .
CDR3 protein: CASSKLDTDTQYF
CDR3 DNA: TGTGCCAGTAGTAAACTAGACACAGATACGCAGTATTTT

J gene: TRBJ2-7
V gene: TRBV5-1
D gene: .
CDR3 length: 14
clone size: .
CDR3 protein: CASSLVTGAYEQYF
CDR3 DNA: TGCGCCAGCAGCTTGGTTACGGGGGCCTACGAGCAGTACTTC

J gene: TRBJ1-5
V gene: TRBV27
D gene: .
CDR3 length: 14
clone size: .
CDR3 protein: CASSPIGGNQPQHF
CDR3 DNA: TGTGCCAGCAGTCCGATCGGAGGCAATCAGCCCCAGCATTTT

J gene: TRBJ1-2
V gene: TRBV9
D gene: TRBD1
CDR3 length: 15
clone size: .
CDR3 protein: CASSAPDRGAYGYTF
CDR3 DNA: TGTGCCAGCAGCGCCCCAGACAGGGGGGCCTATGGCTACACCTTC

J gene: TRBJ1-1
V gene: TRBV27
D gene: TRBD1
CDR3 length: 15
clone size: .
CDR3 protein: CASSLVRGRDTEAFF
CDR3 DNA: TGTGCCAGCAGTTTAGTCAGGGGGCGGGACACTGAAGCTTTCTTT

J gene: TRBJ1-3
V gene: TRBV7-3
D gene: .
CDR3 length: 15
clone size: .
CDR3 protein: CASSSTGSSGNTIYF
CDR3 DNA: TGTGCCAGCAGCTCCACAGGGTCCTCTGGAAACACCATATATTTT

J gene: TRBJ2-2
V gene: TRBV30
D gene: .
CDR3 length: 16
clone size: .
CDR3 protein: CAWSEMMRGDTGELFF
CDR3 DNA: TGTGCCTGGAGTGAGATGATGCGGGGAGACACCGGGGAGCTGTTTTTT

J gene: TRBJ1-1
V gene: TRBV2
D gene: .
CDR3 length: 11
clone size: .
CDR3 protein: CASSEARPASF
CDR3 DNA: TGTGCCAGCAGTGAAGCGCGGCCGGCGAGCTTT